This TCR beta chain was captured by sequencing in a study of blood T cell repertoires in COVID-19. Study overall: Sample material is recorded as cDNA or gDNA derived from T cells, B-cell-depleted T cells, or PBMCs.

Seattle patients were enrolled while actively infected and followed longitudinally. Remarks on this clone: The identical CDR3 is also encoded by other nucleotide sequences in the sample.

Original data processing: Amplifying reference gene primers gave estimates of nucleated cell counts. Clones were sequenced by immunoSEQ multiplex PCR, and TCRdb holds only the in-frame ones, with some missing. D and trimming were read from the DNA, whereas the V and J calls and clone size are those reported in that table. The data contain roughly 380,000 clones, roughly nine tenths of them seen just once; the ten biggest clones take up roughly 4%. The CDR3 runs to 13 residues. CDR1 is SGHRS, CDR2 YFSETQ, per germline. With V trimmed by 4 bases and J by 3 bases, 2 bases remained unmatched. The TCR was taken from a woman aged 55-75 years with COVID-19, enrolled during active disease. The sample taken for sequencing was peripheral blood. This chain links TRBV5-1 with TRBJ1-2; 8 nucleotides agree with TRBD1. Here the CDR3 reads CASSLQGDYGYTF. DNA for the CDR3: TGCGCCAGCAGCCTACAGGGGGACTATGGCTACACCTTC.